The 12 T cell receptor beta chains below all came from one sample that was sequenced in a study of shared clonotypes between healthy human individuals. The assay was immunoSEQ multiplex PCR, and TCRdb's table has in-frame clones only and misses some. The data show about 600,000 clones, with roughly 98% seen just once and roughly 0.29% held by the top ten. CD45RO negativity and positive selection for CCR7 defined naive CD8 cells, a population that excluded terminally differentiated effector memory CD45RA+ cells. The sequenced material came from naive CD8+ T cells sorted from blood. The origin of the receptors is a man under 40 in good health.

The chain has TRBV2 and TRBJ2-7; possibly TRBD1 for D (6 bases). The CDR3 loop spans 14 amino acids. V lost 10 bases and J lost 1, with 17 bases in between. Germline CDR1 reads SNHLY; CDR2 reads FYNNEI. CDR3 nucleotide sequence: TGTGCCATCAGCCGGGACAACTTTTCCTACGAGCAGTACTTC. It specifies CAISRDNFSYEQYF.

The chain uses TRBV2 and TRBJ2-1; D is uncertain. V lost 6 bases to trimming and J lost 7 bases, with 7 bases between them. The CDR3 is made up of 11 amino acids. From germline, CDR1 is SNHLY and CDR2 FYNNEI. CDR3 DNA: TGTGCCAGCAGCCCCCTAAATGAGCAGTTCTTC. Amino acids: CASSPLNEQFF.

This sequence joins TRBV28 and TRBJ2-7; 9 bases align to TRBD1. The germline CDR1 and CDR2 sequences are MDHEN and SYDVKM. The CDR3 length is 14 residues. Trimming cost V 7 bases and J 2 bases; bases outside gene matches: 6. CDR3 DNA: TGTGCCAGCATCGGGACAGGGTTGACCTACGAGCAGTACTTC. As protein: CASIGTGLTYEQYF.

The rearrangement links TRBV30 to TRBJ2-3, with TRBD2 matching over 13 bases. CDR1 and CDR2 (germline): GTSNPN, SVGIG (reference sequence). This CDR3 is built from 18 residues. V dropped 4 bases and J dropped 4; count of bases not matched to a gene: 14. The CDR3 coding sequence is TGTGCCTGGAACGGACTAGCGGGAGAAGCGGGTTTCGCAGATACGCAGTATTTT. Its translation is CAWNGLAGEAGFADTQYF.

The gene calls are TRBV27 and TRBJ1-3, with 9 bases fitting TRBD1. CDR3 length: 15 amino acids. J was trimmed by 1 base and V by 5 bases; bases with no gene match: 3. Per the germline V gene, CDR1 is MNHEY and CDR2 is SMNVEV (reference sequence). The CDR3 spells CASSLQGASGNTIYF. The CDR3 region has the DNA TGTGCCAGCAGTCTACAGGGGGCGTCTGGAAACACCATATATTTT.

This chain connects TRBV4-1 to TRBJ1-5; D is unclear. This CDR3 region has 15 residues. Deletions cut 4 bases from V and 6 bases from J, with 16 bases between. CDR1 and CDR2 (germline): MGHRA, YSYEKL. CDR3: CASSPYSVPGQPQHF. The CDR3 nucleotides are TGCGCCAGCAGCCCCTACTCGGTCCCAGGTCAGCCCCAGCATTTT.

The V gene is TRBV2, the J gene TRBJ2-1; D tentatively reads TRBD1 or TRBD2 (6 bases each). This CDR3 contains 16 residues. From germline, CDR1 is SNHLY and CDR2 FYNNEI. V shed 1 base and J shed 6 bases, with 16 bases lying between them. In nucleotides, the CDR3 is TGTGCCAGCAGTGAAGAAGGGGGGACAAGGGGCAATGAGCAGTTCTTC. Its translation: CASSEEGGTRGNEQFF.

The sample holds one count of this clone. The chain recombines TRBV7-6 with TRBJ1-1; 8 bases fit TRBD1. CDR3 length: 15 amino acids. The V gene's germline CDR1 is SGHVS and CDR2 FNYEAQ. The ends lost 5 bases at V and 4 bases at J; junction bases unmatched: 9. This CDR3 reads CASSPQGAGGTEAFF. CDR3 DNA sequence: TGTGCCAGCAGCCCCCAGGGGGCGGGAGGCACTGAAGCTTTCTTT.

This chain uses TRBV7-8 with TRBJ2-1; 7 nucleotides match TRBD2. The germline gives CDR1 SGHVS, CDR2 FQNEAQ. CDR3 size: 17 residues. V lost 5 bases to trimming and J lost 2 bases; unmatched junction nucleotides: 12. CDR3 in DNA: TGTGCCAGCAGCCCTTCCCCCGGGAGGAAGACCTACAATGAGCAGTTCTTC. It is translated as CASSPSPGRKTYNEQFF.

V gene TRBV27 combines with J gene TRBJ2-7; D ambiguous. In germline, CDR1 is MNHEY, CDR2 SMNVEV (reference sequence). With 4 bases removed from V and 4 bases from J, the gap between germline ends came to 11 bases. This CDR3 region has 13 residues. The CDR3 spells CASSYGPRYEQYF. The CDR3 bases are TGTGCCAGCAGTTATGGTCCCCGGTACGAGCAGTACTTC.

In this sample, this clone turned up once. The V gene is TRBV11-2, the J gene TRBJ2-3, with 13 positions matching TRBD2. This CDR3 is built from 15 residues. Germline V gene data show CDR1 as SGHAT and CDR2 as FQNNGV. J was trimmed by 4 bases and V by 5 bases; bases with no gene match: 3. Here the CDR3 reads CASSLGLAGPDTQYF. The DNA of the CDR3 is TGTGCCAGCAGCCTGGGACTAGCGGGACCAGATACGCAGTATTTT.

This chain connects TRBV19 to TRBJ2-7; D ambiguous. CDR3 length: 14 residues. Germline CDR1 and CDR2: LNHDA and SQIVND (reference sequence). V was trimmed by 3 bases and J by 3 bases, leaving 12 bases between them. Here the CDR3 reads CASSMGLRDYEQYF. The CDR3 DNA reads TGTGCCAGTAGTATGGGCTTAAGGGACTACGAGCAGTACTTC.